This section outlines one TCR beta chain sequence together with its context. What it binds is not known. The donors, nominally healthy at sampling, likely had unrecorded immune exposures. PCR employed 60 Vbeta and 13 Jbeta primers. TCRdb's copy holds only in-frame clones and misses some; the assay was immunoSEQ multiplex PCR. The data contain about 110,000 clones, approximately 82% of them seen just once; the ten biggest clones take up more than 6.5%. The data originate from a study of cytomegalovirus exposure and HLA in healthy donors. On the study more broadly: Genetic ancestry analysis placed over 75% of the roughly 400 donors that were genotyped in the Caucasian-associated cluster. Findings of the study overall: For cytomegalovirus status, the classifier reportedly gave diagnoses with high specificity and sensitivity. Roughly uniform sequencing depth across donors was assumed, possibly incorrectly.

This CDR3 region has 14 residues. Trimming removed 1 base at V and 3 bases at J, with 7 bases between. Germline V gene data show CDR1 as SGDLS and CDR2 as YYNGEE. This TCR was recovered from a man between 40 and 49 years old in good health and CMV-seropositive. Input material: PBMCs. This sequence joins TRBV9 and TRBJ2-2; no clear D gene. DNA of the CDR3: TGTGCCAGCAGCGTATATCCCGACACCGGGGAGCTGTTTTTT. Translated: CASSVYPDTGELFF.